A selection of T cell receptor beta chains follows, all from one sample in a study of blood T cell repertoires in COVID-19. Data came from immunoSEQ multiplex PCR; TCRdb stores just in-frame clones and leaves some out. This sample carries 150,000 to 200,000 clones, around 84% of them seen once, and the ten largest clones take roughly 8%. Sequencing was carried out using PBMCs or T cells enriched from blood (not recorded which). The receptor set was obtained from a woman in her forties or fifties who had recovered from COVID-19. Both conserved end residues are part of each CDR3. The order of the fields is clone size, V gene, J gene, CDR3 protein. The size of a clone is reported for some rows only, either as once, few or many, or as a class for expanded clones.

.,TRBV29-1,TRBJ2-4,CSVVGTGKNIQYF
.,TRBV5-4,TRBJ2-5,CASSAGQIQETQYF
.,TRBV19,TRBJ2-1,CASTFNNEQFF
.,TRBV5-1,TRBJ1-2,CASSSSNSNYGYTF
.,TRBV23-1,TRBJ2-3,CASSQPGQGADTQYF
.,TRBV19,TRBJ1-1,CASSSLQGANTEAFF
.,TRBV2,TRBJ2-5,CASSVQGEETQYF
.,TRBV29-1,TRBJ1-1,CSGARDSYTEAFF
.,TRBV7-9,TRBJ1-2,CASSLVEGQGFGYTF
.,TRBV11-3,TRBJ1-1,CASSTTTGLSNTEAFF
once,TRBV7-9,TRBJ1-5,CASSPPYRTSNQPQHF
.,TRBV6-2/TRBV6-3,TRBJ2-7,CASSYAGQGYEQYF
.,TRBV5-4,TRBJ2-2,CASSLTGRTGELFF
.,TRBV11-3,TRBJ2-5,CASSLGGGVQETQYF
.,TRBV4-2,TRBJ2-5,CASSQLSTSGGLETQYF
.,TRBV7-2,TRBJ2-5,CASSLGVGEGETQYF
.,TRBV25-1,TRBJ1-2,CASSESLGPAGGYTF
.,TRBV6-8,TRBJ2-7,CASGLSGPDRGHSYEQYF
.,TRBV5-1,TRBJ1-2,CASSLLPGSTYGYTF
.,TRBV6-5,TRBJ2-5,CASSFTTAQETQYF
.,TRBV13,TRBJ2-7,CASSYTSGEQYF
.,TRBV5-4,TRBJ2-3,CASSEISVPDTQYF
.,TRBV18,TRBJ2-7,CASSPPGRYEQYF
.,TRBV16,TRBJ1-2,CASSQTGGSSYTF
.,TRBV12-3/TRBV12-4,TRBJ2-2,CASSLRDTGELFF
once,TRBV14,TRBJ2-7,CASSQAIYVGLAGGTHSYEQYF
.,TRBV18,TRBJ1-5,CASSTNPGSNQPQHF
.,TRBV7-8,TRBJ1-2,CASSHRALTF
many,TRBV7-2,TRBJ1-2,CASSLVLGGTHGYTF
.,TRBV19,TRBJ1-4,CASSVGGATNEKLFF
.,TRBV5-6,TRBJ2-3,CASSLAAGSTDTQYF
.,TRBV5-4,TRBJ1-2,CASSYGQEVYGYTF
.,TRBV7-2,TRBJ2-7,CASKNYGTIGEQYF
.,TRBV19,TRBJ1-6,CASSILDRLASPLHF
.,TRBV15,TRBJ2-3,CATSRDPSASRVDTQYF
.,TRBV20-1,TRBJ2-1,CSARQATEQFF
.,TRBV4-3,TRBJ2-7,CASSQDRTGGPSEQYF
once,TRBV4-1,TRBJ1-2,CASSQEGRYGYTF
few,TRBV19,TRBJ1-2,CASSGGQFNYGYTF
.,TRBV25-1,TRBJ1-6,CASSLTGNSPLHF
.,TRBV5-1,TRBJ1-5,CASSLGGEGNQPQHF
.,TRBV7-2,TRBJ1-1,CASLGQVNTEAFF
.,TRBV24-1,TRBJ2-3,CATSDSAGFGRDTQYF
.,TRBV23-1,TRBJ1-5,CASRLNYSNQPQHF
few,TRBV6-2/TRBV6-3,TRBJ2-7,CASSPGLVDAYEQYF